Listed here are 22 T cell receptor beta chains from one sample, sequenced in a study of blood T cell repertoires in COVID-19 (dated by TCRdb to 2020 to 2021). Preparation of the library involved the immunoSEQ multiplex PCR assay. TCRdb took over this immuneACCESS table, retaining in-frame rearrangements with V and J assigned. Such tables are incomplete; in checked studies, under half of the missing clones stem from an unresolved V gene, and the remainder is unexplained. A total of about 160,000 clones appear in this sample, around four fifths of them only once. The top ten hold 10% to 15% of the sample. Source material: peripheral blood. The origin of the receptors is a man aged 70-80 years who had recovered from COVID-19.

The chain is built from TRBV27 and TRBJ1-2, with D tentatively TRBD1 (6 bases). V shed 2 bases and J shed 4 bases, with 11 bases lying between them. CDR1 MNHEY and CDR2 SMNVEV come from the germline V gene (reference sequence). The CDR3 is 14 amino acids. Here the CDR3 reads CASSLGRGSYGYTF. In DNA, the CDR3 is TGTGCCAGCAGTTTAGGCAGGGGCAGCTATGGCTACACCTTC.

The genes are TRBV5-1 and TRBJ2-7; no firm D call. The V and J ends lost 0 bases and 0 bases respectively, with 7 bases between them. Germline V gives CDR1 SGHRS, CDR2 YFSETQ. This CDR3 comprises 14 residues. Here the CDR3 reads CASSLGMSSYEQYF. As DNA, the CDR3 is TGCGCCAGCAGCTTGGGCATGAGCTCCTACGAGCAGTACTTC.

The genes are TRBV10-1 and TRBJ2-1; TRBD2 matches 8 bases. Trimming removed 6 bases from V and 8 bases from J; junction bases left unmatched: 6. The germline V gene encodes CDR1 WNHNN and CDR2 SYGVQD (reference sequence). This CDR3 region has 13 residues. CDR3 sequence (DNA): TGCGCCAGCAGCGCCCCGGGGGGGGATGAGCAGTTCTTC. It is translated as CASSAPGGDEQFF.

This clone was observed once. The chain is built from TRBV5-1 and TRBJ2-5; possible D gene TRBD1, 5 bases. Trimming took 0 bases from V and 5 from J, leaving 8 bases between them. The germline V gene has CDR1 SGHRS and CDR2 YFSETQ. The CDR3 loop spans 13 amino acids. The CDR3 DNA reads as TGCGCCAGCAGCTTGGGAAACAGGGAGACCCAGTACTTC. Translation: CASSLGNRETQYF.

This clone came up a few times. CDR3 amino acids: CASSDQGEYYTF. DNA of the CDR3: TGTGCCAGCAGTGACCAGGGGGAGTACTACACCTTC. The rearrangement joins TRBV2 to TRBJ1-2; 7 bases match TRBD1. The V gene's germline CDR1 is SNHLY and CDR2 FYNNEI. CDR3 length: 12 amino acids. Trimming took 3 bases from V and 10 from J; bases not matched to a gene: 5.

The chain combines TRBV9 with TRBJ2-1; weak D call: TRBD2 (6 bases). Germline V CDR1 and CDR2: SGDLS, YYNGEE. This CDR3 spans 17 amino acids. V lost 3 bases and J 0 bases, leaving 16 bases between the germline ends. The CDR3 nucleotides read TGTGCCAGCAGCGGGGCCGGTGGGGGGAGCTCCTACAATGAGCAGTTCTTC. Translated, it gives CASSGAGGGSSYNEQFF.

This clone was found many times. The V gene is TRBV12-5, the J gene TRBJ2-7, with D tentatively TRBD1 (5 bases). CDR3 length: 14 residues. V dropped 7 bases and J dropped 0 bases, with 13 bases sitting between them. CDR1 is LGHNT, CDR2 FRNRAP, per germline. For the CDR3, the DNA is TGTGCTAGTGCCCTCGACAGTCCCTCCTACGAGCAGTACTTC. Amino acid sequence: CASALDSPSYEQYF.

V usage is TRBV4-3 and J usage is TRBJ2-1; TRBD2 aligns across 9 bases. The trim removed 1 base at V and 7 bases at J, leaving 17 bases unmatched. The CDR3 contains 19 residues. Germline loops: CDR1 LGHNA, CDR2 YSLEER. CDR3 sequence reads: CASSQVAGEVQIWKNEQFF. CDR3 sequence (DNA): TGCGCCAGCAGCCAAGTAGCGGGAGAGGTCCAAATTTGGAAGAATGAGCAGTTCTTC.

The CDR3 region is CASTPRGLAGAGTQYF. The CDR3 DNA sequence: TGTGCCAGTACCCCCCGGGGACTAGCGGGAGCGGGGACGCAGTATTTT. The V gene is TRBV19, the J gene TRBJ2-3, with TRBD2 identical over 14 bases. The germline gives CDR1 LNHDA, CDR2 SQIVND (reference sequence). Losses at the gene ends were 7 bases for V and 9 bases for J; bases not matched to a gene: 12. The CDR3 is made up of 16 amino acids.

This clone was recorded once. The chain combines TRBV6-1 with TRBJ2-5; 7 nucleotides match TRBD2. The V segment lost 2 bases and the J segment 4 bases; nucleotides outside the gene matches: 4. The CDR3 contains 14 residues. Germline CDR1 MNHNS, CDR2 SASEGT. The CDR3 DNA reads TGTGCCAGCAGTGAATTACCTAGCGGAGAGACCCAGTACTTC. Its translation: CASSELPSGETQYF.

V is TRBV5-4 and J is TRBJ2-1; maybe TRBD1 (6 bases). Germline lookup yields CDR1 SGHNT and CDR2 YYREEE (reference sequence). The CDR3 runs 14 residues. V lost 7 bases and J lost 8, with 19 bases in between. In DNA, the CDR3 is TGTGCCAGCCTTTCACAGGGAGCAAGTGATGAGCAGTTCTTC. This encodes CASLSQGASDEQFF.

This clone turned up a few times. The gene calls are TRBV3-1 (or the pseudogene TRBV3-2) and TRBJ2-5; D is perhaps TRBD1 (6 bases). Germline V lookup: CDR1 LGHDT, CDR2 YNNKEL (reference sequence). This CDR3 has 13 amino acids. Trimming took 6 bases from V and 4 from J, leaving 12 bases between them. The CDR3 is CASSQTGSETQYF. The CDR3 DNA reads TGTGCCAGCAGTCAAACAGGGTCAGAGACCCAGTACTTC.

The CDR3 coding sequence is TGTGCCAGCAGTGACCCAGGAGGGTCAAACTATGGCTACACCTTC. Its translation: CASSDPGGSNYGYTF. V gene TRBV6-1 combines with J gene TRBJ1-2, with D unclear. This CDR3 comprises 15 residues. V lost 3 bases and J 2 bases, leaving 13 bases between the germline ends. Germline V gene sequence: CDR1 MNHNS, CDR2 SASEGT.

V usage is TRBV5-1 and J usage is TRBJ2-5, with 10 bases lining up with TRBD2. After removal of 3 bases from V and 5 bases from J, the junction contained 7 bases not matched to a gene. The germline V gene encodes CDR1 SGHRS and CDR2 YFSETQ. The CDR3 has 15 amino acids. CDR3 bases: TGCGCCAGCAGCTCCCAGCGGGAGGGCTGGGAGACCCAGTACTTC. This translates into CASSSQREGWETQYF.

The V and J genes are TRBV7-2 and TRBJ1-2, with D possibly matching TRBD1 (6 bases). This CDR3 has 16 amino acids. The ends were cut back, 2 bases at V and 5 bases at J, with 18 bases in the middle. CDR1 and CDR2 from the germline V gene are SGHTA and FQGNSA. CDR3 coding DNA: TGTGCCAGCAGCTTACCCAGGACAGCCATAAGATATGGCTACACCTTC. Protein product: CASSLPRTAIRYGYTF.

The chain employs TRBV5-4 and TRBJ2-5, with 11 nucleotides matching TRBD2. J was trimmed by 5 bases and V by 1 base; bases with no gene match: 4. Germline V CDR1 and CDR2: SGHNT, YYREEE (reference sequence). The CDR3 is 15 residues long. The CDR3 DNA is TGTGCCAGCAGCTTGACTAGCGGGGGAGGGGAGACCCAGTACTTC. Its protein is CASSLTSGGGETQYF.

The rearrangement links TRBV3-1 (or the pseudogene TRBV3-2) to TRBJ2-5; D may be TRBD2 (6 bases). Germline CDR1 LGHDT, CDR2 YNNKEL (reference sequence). The ends were cut back, 0 bases at V and 1 base at J, with 9 bases in the middle. This CDR3 has 15 amino acids. CDR3 loop: CASSQEGGSQETQYF. The CDR3 DNA reads as TGTGCCAGCAGCCAAGAGGGGGGATCCCAAGAGACCCAGTACTTC.

V and J are TRBV29-1 and TRBJ1-1; possibly TRBD1 for D (5 bases). Germline V gene sequence: CDR1 SQVTM, CDR2 ANQGSEA. This CDR3 spans 13 amino acids. Trimming shortened V by 2 bases and J by 3 bases, and 10 bases separated the two germline ends. The CDR3: CSVEKGWDTEAFF. In DNA form, the CDR3 reads TGCAGCGTTGAAAAGGGGTGGGACACTGAAGCTTTCTTT.

The rearrangement joins TRBV4-1 to TRBJ2-2; 9 bases map to TRBD2. The CDR3 is 16 residues long. Germline trimming cut 1 base from V and 4 bases from J; bases unmatched to any gene: 4. Looked up from germline, CDR1 is MGHRA and CDR2 is YSYEKL. CDR3 in DNA: TGCGCCAGCAGCCAAGGAGCGGGAGGAGGCACCGGGGAGCTGTTTTTT. This encodes CASSQGAGGGTGELFF.

The table lists this clone with a few counts. Other DNA sequences within the sample encode an identical CDR3. V is TRBV19 and J is TRBJ2-5; D not certain. The CDR3 has 13 amino acids. V was pared by 4 bases and J by 1 base, with 7 bases between. Germline V gene sequence: CDR1 LNHDA, CDR2 SQIVND (reference sequence). CDR3 in amino acids: CASSNSRQETQYF. In DNA form, the CDR3 reads TGTGCCAGTAGTAATTCCCGCCAAGAGACCCAGTACTTC.

The chain employs TRBV24-1 and TRBJ2-7, with D perhaps TRBD1 (6 bases). The V gene's germline CDR1 is KGHDR and CDR2 SFDVKD. The ends were cut back, 4 bases at V and 2 bases at J, with 11 bases in the middle. The CDR3 has 14 residues. The CDR3 nucleotides read TGTGCCACCAGTGAATCGGACAGACCCTACGAGCAGTACTTC. Protein sequence: CATSESDRPYEQYF.

This clone was seen only a few times. The rearrangement joins TRBV6-2 or TRBV6-3 to TRBJ2-7, with TRBD2 matching over 9 bases. J was trimmed by 5 bases and V by 0 bases; bases with no gene match: 5. The CDR3 loop spans 15 amino acids. Germline CDR1 and CDR2: MNHEY and SVGEGT. The DNA for the CDR3 is TGTGCCAGCAGTTACTCGTCTAGCGGGATCCACGAGCAGTACTTC. This encodes CASSYSSSGIHEQYF.